A single sample is the source of the 2 T cell receptor beta chains below, sequenced in a study of blood T cell repertoires in COVID-19. Here immunoSEQ multiplex PCR was the method, and the copy in TCRdb shows in-frame clones only, minus some. The sample shows 35,000 to 50,000 clones, 75% to 90% of them seen only once. Sequencing was performed on peripheral blood. The origin of the receptors is a man in his forties or fifties with active or convalescent COVID-19.

The rearrangement uses TRBV15 and TRBJ1-1; D is undetermined. CDR3 length: 12 residues. Trimming took off 2 bases at V and 5 bases at J, with 6 bases between the two ends. The germline CDR1 and CDR2 sequences are LNHNV and YYDKDF (reference sequence). Here the CDR3 reads CATSRRGTEAFF. The CDR3 DNA follows: TGTGCCACCAGCAGACGAGGGACTGAAGCTTTCTTT. Together with reference TRBV15 and TRBJ1-1, the CDR3 gives the full variable domain: DAMVIQNPRYQVTQFGKPVTLSCSQTLNHNVMYWYQQKSSQAPKLLFHYYDKDFNNEADTPDNFQSRRPNTSFCFLDIRSPGLGDTAMYLCATSRRGTEAFFGQGTRLTVV.

This chain links TRBV9 with TRBJ1-3; TRBD1 matches at 9 bases. Germline CDR1 reads SGDLS; CDR2 reads YYNGEE. V lost 7 bases and J lost 4; bases outside the gene matches: 6. This CDR3 is 14 amino acids long. Here the CDR3 reads CASATGGRGNTIYF. The DNA of the CDR3 is TGTGCCAGCGCCACAGGGGGCAGAGGAAACACCATATATTTT.